The 17 T cell receptor beta chains reported below all come from one sample, sequenced in a study of identical twins. Using its own MiXCR run on the 5' RACE reads, TCRdb lists one record per CDR3 protein. The sample consists of about 530,000 distinct CDR3 sequences, around 22% of them appearing once. These data are also associated with another study on yellow fever vaccine responses in identical twins.

The sequencing input was CD4+ T cells sorted from blood. All receptors derive from a woman aged 18 to 35 in good health.

The gene calls are TRBV5-6 and TRBJ2-7; D remains unclear. This CDR3 has 12 amino acids. Trimming cost V 4 bases and J 3 bases, with 8 bases left between them. Per the germline V gene, CDR1 is SGHDT and CDR2 is YYEEEE. CDR3 residues: CASSILNYEQYV. Written as DNA, the CDR3 is TGTGCCAGCAGCATACTAAACTACGAGCAGTACGTC.

This clonotype was detected only a few times. The chain recombines TRBV29-1 with TRBJ2-5, with 9 bases matching TRBD1. V trimming: 6 bases; J trimming: 7 bases; junction bases outside the gene matches: 12. CDR1 and CDR2 from the germline V gene are SQVTM and ANQGSEA. CDR3 length: 14 residues. In nucleotides, the CDR3 is TGCAGCGTGGAGACGGGACAGGGAGCGGGGACCCAGTACTTC. Its protein is CSVETGQGAGTQYF.

The genes are TRBV2 and TRBJ1-1; TRBD1 agrees at 7 bases. CDR1 and CDR2 from the germline V gene are SNHLY and FYNNEI. Trimming at V came to 1 base and at J to 9 bases, leaving 5 bases not matched to a gene. This CDR3 region has 13 residues. The CDR3, as DNA: TGTGCCAGCAGTGAAGGGGACAGTCGCCAAGCTTTCTTT. This gives the protein CASSEGDSRQAFF.

The rearrangement uses TRBV12-3 or TRBV12-4 and TRBJ1-6, with D uncertain. V was cut by 6 bases and J by 10 bases, with 13 bases left in between. This CDR3 contains 13 residues. CDR3 DNA sequence: TGTGCCAGCAGACCCTCAGCGGGCTCACCCCTCCACTTT. This sequence encodes CASRPSAGSPLHF.

This clonotype was seen repeatedly, ten times or more. The V gene is TRBV12-3 or TRBV12-4, the J gene TRBJ2-1, with 10 bases that match TRBD2. With 7 bases clipped from V and 8 bases from J, the junction kept 8 bases outside the gene matches. There are 14 residues in the CDR3. This CDR3 reads CASTLAGVGYEQFF. DNA for the CDR3: TGTGCCAGCACCCTAGCGGGAGTCGGCTATGAGCAGTTCTTC.

This chain connects TRBV28 to TRBJ1-4; D is possibly TRBD1 (5 bases). The CDR3 runs to 14 residues. V lost 6 bases and J lost 0, with 8 bases in between. Germline CDR1 MDHEN, CDR2 SYDVKM. CDR3 bases: TGTGCCAGCAGGGGGGATGCAACTAATGAAAAACTGTTTTTT. It encodes CASRGDATNEKLFF.

This clonotype was recorded a few times. The rearrangement links TRBV29-1 to TRBJ2-5, with D possibly being TRBD2 (6 bases). Deletions cut 2 bases from V and 2 bases from J, with 9 bases between. Per germline, CDR1 SQVTM and CDR2 ANQGSEA. This CDR3 has 13 amino acids. The CDR3 nucleotides read TGCAGCGTTGAACGGGGGAAACAAGAGACCCAGTACTTC. This encodes CSVERGKQETQYF.

There are a few counts of this clonotype. The J gene is TRBJ2-1, the V gene TRBV20-1, with 9 positions matching TRBD2. The CDR3 length is 13 residues. The junction had 8 bases not matched to a gene; V was cut back by 6 bases and J by 8 bases. Germline CDR1 is DFQATT and CDR2 is SNEGSKA (reference sequence). The CDR3 DNA is TGCAGTGCAATAGCGGGAGCTGGGGATGAGCAGTTCTTC. It specifies CSAIAGAGDEQFF.

This clonotype was seen more than once but under ten times. The chain combines TRBV6-1 with TRBJ1-5; D is unresolved. Deletions cut 4 bases from V and 3 bases from J, with 7 bases between. Germline-derived CDR1 and CDR2 are MNHNS and SASEGT. CDR3 length: 13 amino acids. CDR3 in amino acids: CASSVNNNQPQHF. CDR3 nucleotides: TGTGCCAGCAGTGTTAACAACAATCAGCCCCAGCATTTT.

This clonotype was observed a handful of times. CDR3 residues: CASSPGTGIGSPLHF. In DNA form, the CDR3 reads TGTGCCAGCTCTCCCGGGACAGGGATAGGATCACCCCTCCACTTT. The J gene is TRBJ1-6, the V gene TRBV18; TRBD1 matches at 9 bases. The V and J ends lost 6 bases and 10 bases, in that order; junction bases with no gene match: 10. This CDR3 has 15 residues. Germline assignment: CDR1 KGHSH and CDR2 LQKENI.

There are a few counts of this clonotype. The chain employs TRBV6-5 and TRBJ2-3; possible D gene TRBD2, 5 bases. The germline V and J ends were trimmed by 2 bases and 0 bases, with 9 bases remaining between them. The CDR3 runs to 15 residues. Germline V gene lookup returns CDR1 MNHEY and CDR2 SVGAGI. The CDR3 DNA reads as TGTGCCAGCAGTTACAGCGGATCTAGCACAGATACGCAGTATTTT. Encoded protein: CASSYSGSSTDTQYF.

The table lists this clonotype with a few counts. The rearrangement joins TRBV12-3 or TRBV12-4 to TRBJ2-1, with D perhaps TRBD1 (5 bases). Between the trimmed V and J ends, which lost 5 bases and 9 bases, there was a span of 17 bases. This CDR3 has 14 amino acids. CDR3 residues: CASSPADWGVEQFF. CDR3 sequence (DNA): TGTGCCAGCAGTCCGGCGGATTGGGGCGTTGAGCAGTTCTTC.

This clonotype was recorded a few times. CDR3 in DNA: TGCAGTGCTAGATACAGGGGGAATGCGGGTGAGCAGTTCTTC. This codes for CSARYRGNAGEQFF. V gene TRBV20-1 combines with J gene TRBJ2-1, with 8 bases aligning to TRBD1. The ends lost 2 bases at V and 9 bases at J; junction bases unmatched: 9. This CDR3 has 14 residues. Per the germline V gene, CDR1 is DFQATT and CDR2 is SNEGSKA (reference sequence).

This clonotype has more than one count but fewer than ten. The chain combines TRBV4-1 with TRBJ2-5, with TRBD2 identical over 10 bases. V lost 0 bases, J lost 5 bases, and 12 bases stayed unmatched. CDR3 length equals 18 residues. CDR1 MGHRA and CDR2 YSYEKL come from the germline V gene. DNA for the CDR3: TGCGCCAGCAGCCAAGATATCAGAAGCGGGGGGGCCGGGGAGACCCAGTACTTC. It codes for CASSQDIRSGGAGETQYF.

This clonotype was counted many times. The rearrangement uses TRBV12-3 or TRBV12-4 and TRBJ2-7; D may be TRBD1 (6 bases). The CDR3 is 13 amino acids. Trimming removed 5 bases at V and 0 bases at J, with 8 bases between. The CDR3 nucleotides are TGTGCCAGCAGTAGGACAGCCTCCTACGAGCAGTACTTC. Protein sequence: CASSRTASYEQYF.

This clonotype has a handful of counts. The chain joins TRBV5-1 to TRBJ2-2; D may be TRBD2 (6 bases). Trimming stripped 2 bases from V and 7 bases from J, with 9 bases between. CDR3 length: 13 residues. The germline V gene has CDR1 SGHRS and CDR2 YFSETQ. The CDR3 nucleotides read TGCGCCAGCAGCTTCACTAGCCACGGGGAGCTGTTTTTT. This translates into CASSFTSHGELFF.

This chain links TRBV24-1 with TRBJ2-2; 9 bases map to TRBD1. The germline V gene has CDR1 KGHDR and CDR2 SFDVKD. Trimming at V came to 3 bases and at J to 5 bases, leaving 9 bases not matched to a gene. The CDR3 has 17 amino acids. This CDR3 reads CATSDAPGQGGTGELFF. As DNA, the CDR3 is TGTGCCACCAGTGATGCGCCGGGACAGGGAGGGACCGGGGAGCTGTTTTTT.